Sequencing of this T cell receptor beta chain was carried out in a study of OX40 agonist ivuxolimab in advanced cancers. Study in general: People in dose escalation had one of these cancers: hepatocellular carcinoma, melanoma, renal cell or head and neck cancer. Study outcomes and limitations: Certain nonresponding patients likewise had low normalized T-cell clonal expansion. Specificity for antigen went undetermined in the expanded peripheral T cells.

Clones were sequenced by immunoSEQ multiplex PCR, and TCRdb holds only the in-frame ones, with some missing. The data show just under 100,000 clones, with roughly 95% seen just once and around 0.18% held by the top ten. For this clone: Its antigen is undetermined.

The CDR3 is made up of 17 amino acids. Germline-derived CDR1 and CDR2 are SGHDN and FVKESK. Deletions cut 0 bases from V and 3 bases from J, with 17 bases between. The origin of this receptor is an adult with an advanced solid tumor such as melanoma, head and neck, liver or kidney cancer. The chain recombines TRBV14 with TRBJ1-1, with D perhaps TRBD1 (6 bases). The sequencing here drew on CD4+ or CD8+ T cells sorted from blood, taken in a trial of the OX40 agonist ivuxolimab. CDR3 in DNA: TGTGCCAGCAGCCAAGATAGGGGGGTTCCGAGGGACACTGAAGCTTTCTTT. Translated, it gives CASSQDRGVPRDTEAFF.